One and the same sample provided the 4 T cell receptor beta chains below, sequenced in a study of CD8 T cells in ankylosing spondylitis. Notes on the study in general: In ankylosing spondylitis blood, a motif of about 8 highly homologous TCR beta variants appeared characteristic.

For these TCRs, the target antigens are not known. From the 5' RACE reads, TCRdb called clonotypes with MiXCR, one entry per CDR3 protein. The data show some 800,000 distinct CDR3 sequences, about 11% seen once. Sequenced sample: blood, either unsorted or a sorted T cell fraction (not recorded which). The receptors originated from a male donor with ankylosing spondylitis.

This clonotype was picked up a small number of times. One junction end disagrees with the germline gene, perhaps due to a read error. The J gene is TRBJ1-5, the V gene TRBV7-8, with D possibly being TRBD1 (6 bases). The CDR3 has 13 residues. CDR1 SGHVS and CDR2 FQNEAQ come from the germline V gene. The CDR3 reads CASSLTGTQPRHF. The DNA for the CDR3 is TGTGCCAGCAGCCTCACAGGGACTCAGCCCCGGCATTTT.

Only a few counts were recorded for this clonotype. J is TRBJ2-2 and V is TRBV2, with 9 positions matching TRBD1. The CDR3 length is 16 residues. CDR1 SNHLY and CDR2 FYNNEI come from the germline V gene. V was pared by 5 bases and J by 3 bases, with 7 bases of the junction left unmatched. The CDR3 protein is CASSSGTGRDTGELFF. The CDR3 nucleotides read TGTGCCAGCAGTTCAGGGACAGGGAGGGACACCGGGGAGCTGTTTTTT.

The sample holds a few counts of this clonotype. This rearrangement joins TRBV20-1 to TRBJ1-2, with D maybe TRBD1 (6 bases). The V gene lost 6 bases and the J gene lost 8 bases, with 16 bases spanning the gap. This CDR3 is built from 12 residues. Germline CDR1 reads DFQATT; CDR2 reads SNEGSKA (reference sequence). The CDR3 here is CSASFRQEGYTF. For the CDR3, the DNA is TGCAGTGCCTCATTTCGACAGGAAGGCTACACCTTC.

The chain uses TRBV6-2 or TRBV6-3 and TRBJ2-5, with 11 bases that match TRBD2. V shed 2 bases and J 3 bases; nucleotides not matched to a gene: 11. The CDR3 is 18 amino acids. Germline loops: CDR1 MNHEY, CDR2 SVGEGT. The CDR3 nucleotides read TGTGCCAGCAGTTACCCGACCTTTAGCGGGAGGGCGGAAGAGACCCAGTACTTC. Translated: CASSYPTFSGRAEETQYF.